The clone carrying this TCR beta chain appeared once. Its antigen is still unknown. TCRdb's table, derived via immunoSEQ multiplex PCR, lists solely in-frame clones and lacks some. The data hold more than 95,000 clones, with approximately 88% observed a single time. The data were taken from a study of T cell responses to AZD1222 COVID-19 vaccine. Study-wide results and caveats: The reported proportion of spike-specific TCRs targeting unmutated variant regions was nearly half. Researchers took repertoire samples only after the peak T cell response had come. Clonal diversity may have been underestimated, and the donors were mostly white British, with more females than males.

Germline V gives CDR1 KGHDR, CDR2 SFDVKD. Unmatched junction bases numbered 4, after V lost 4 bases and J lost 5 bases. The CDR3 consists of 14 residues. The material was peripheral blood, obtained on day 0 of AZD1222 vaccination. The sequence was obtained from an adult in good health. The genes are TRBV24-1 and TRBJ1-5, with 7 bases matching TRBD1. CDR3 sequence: CATSEDREYQPQHF. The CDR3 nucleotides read TGTGCCACCAGTGAAGACAGGGAGTATCAGCCCCAGCATTTT.